Sequencing of this TCR beta chain was carried out in a study of blood T cell repertoires in COVID-19. About the study: COVID-19 samples from acute and convalescent phases originated in the United States, Italy and Spain.

Germline values: CDR1 LGHNA, CDR2 YNFKEQ. Deletions cut 4 bases from V and 0 bases from J, with 19 bases between. This CDR3 has 18 residues. In the authors' workflow: Amplifying reference gene primers gave estimates of nucleated cell counts. Only in-frame clones appear in the TCRdb table, and some are missing; sequencing was by immunoSEQ multiplex PCR. V, J and clone size are those of that table, while D and trimming were read from the DNA. In the table there are fewer than 100,000 clones, 82% of which are singletons. The sample comprised peripheral blood. The V gene is TRBV4-2, the J gene TRBJ1-3; D is possibly TRBD1 (6 bases). This TCR was sampled from a human donor in a cohort sampled during active COVID-19. The CDR3 region is CASSLGRARGRSGNTIYF. CDR3 nucleotide sequence: TGTGCCAGCAGCCTAGGTCGCGCCAGGGGCCGCTCTGGAAACACCATATATTTT.